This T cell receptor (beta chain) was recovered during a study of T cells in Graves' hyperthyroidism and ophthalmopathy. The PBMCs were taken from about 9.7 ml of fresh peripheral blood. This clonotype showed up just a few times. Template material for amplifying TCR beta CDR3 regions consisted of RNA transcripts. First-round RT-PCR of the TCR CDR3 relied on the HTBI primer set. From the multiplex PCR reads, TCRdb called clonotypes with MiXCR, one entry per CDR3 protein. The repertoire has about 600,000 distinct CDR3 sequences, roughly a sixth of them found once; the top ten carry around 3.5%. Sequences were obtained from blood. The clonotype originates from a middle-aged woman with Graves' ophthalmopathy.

The CDR3 reads CASSRIEEGLGEAFF. The CDR3 DNA is TGTGCCAGCAGTCGAATCGAAGAGGGACTAGGAGAAGCTTTCTTT. The V and J genes are TRBV3-1 and TRBJ1-1, with D tentatively TRBD1 (5 bases). The CDR3 sequence is 15 residues long. CDR1 LGHDT and CDR2 YNNKEL come from the germline V gene (reference sequence). Trimming pared 6 bases from V and 8 bases from J, leaving 22 bases between.